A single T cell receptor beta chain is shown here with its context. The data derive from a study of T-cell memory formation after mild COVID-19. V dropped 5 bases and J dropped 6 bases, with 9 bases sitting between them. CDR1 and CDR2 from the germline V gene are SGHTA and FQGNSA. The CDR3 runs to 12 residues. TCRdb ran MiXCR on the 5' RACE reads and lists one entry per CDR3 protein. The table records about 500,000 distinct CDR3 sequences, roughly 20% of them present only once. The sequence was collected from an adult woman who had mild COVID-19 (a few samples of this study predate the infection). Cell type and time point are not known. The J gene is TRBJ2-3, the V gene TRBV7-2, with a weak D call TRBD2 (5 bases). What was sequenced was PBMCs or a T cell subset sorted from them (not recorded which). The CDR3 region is CASSIPGDTQYF. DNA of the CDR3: TGTGCCAGCAGCATCCCGGGGGATACGCAGTATTTT.